Listed below are T cell receptor beta chains from one sample, sequenced in a study of cytomegalovirus exposure and HLA in healthy donors. Produced via immunoSEQ multiplex PCR; TCRdb's table is partial and in-frame only. The ten most abundant clones cover over 1.5% of a sample with 40,000 to 50,000 clones. The sequenced sample was PBMCs. These receptors came from a young woman in good health and CMV-seronegative. CDR3s include the opening cysteine and the closing phenylalanine or tryptophan.

TRBJ1-5	TRBV7-2	CASSPQGAGNQPQHF
TRBJ2-5	TRBV28	CASGGLAVEETQYF
TRBJ1-3	TRBV2	CASSGWGGGRDTIYF
TRBJ1-1	TRBV18	CASSVDRLNTEAFF
TRBJ1-2	TRBV5-1	CASSLGSRGTDYGYTF
TRBJ2-1	TRBV5-1	CASSLTKQGADEQFF
TRBJ2-1	TRBV9	CASSVETSGSPYNEQFF
TRBJ2-7	TRBV6-1	CASSVMGTGGTYEQYF
TRBJ2-5	TRBV9	CASSEWGHETQYF
TRBJ2-7	TRBV4-2	CASSQGRTVSAYEQYF
TRBJ2-7	TRBV10-3	CAISVPGLGYEQYF
TRBJ2-1	TRBV4-1	CASRPTVLAGGPLGEQFF
TRBJ2-7	TRBV27	CASGEMVYEQYF
TRBJ2-3	TRBV7-2	CASSLAQRESTDTQYF
TRBJ2-7	TRBV27	CASTLRTDLEQYF
TRBJ2-1	TRBV5-4	CASSFFAGGNDEQFF
TRBJ2-1	TRBV18	CASSPASANEQFF
TRBJ2-7	TRBV5-4	CASSLEGLAEKPYEQYF
TRBJ1-5	TRBV4-2	CASSQEGQGANQPQHF
TRBJ2-7	TRBV4-1	CASSQGATGKIYEQYF
TRBJ2-6	TRBV6-6	CASSPTGAGANVLTF
TRBJ2-1	TRBV7-3	CASSSSSGSYNEQFF
TRBJ1-1	TRBV7-6	CASSLAGRVNTEAFF
TRBJ2-5	TRBV5-6	CASSLGGTGGGETQYF
TRBJ1-1	TRBV4-2	CASSQDLAGRGTEAFF
TRBJ1-3	TRBV30	CAWSVGNTIYF
TRBJ2-3	TRBV9	CASSALAGNTDTQYF
TRBJ2-1	TRBV27	CASNGGRSYNEQFF
TRBJ1-3	TRBV6-1	CAGWTGPTGNTIYF
TRBJ2-1	TRBV19	CASLTSGRAGEQFF
TRBJ1-5	TRBV29-1	CSVGHLNQPQHF
TRBJ2-1	TRBV4-2	CASSQGLAFNEQFF
TRBJ2-4	TRBV30	CAWSEGGLAKNIQYF
TRBJ2-6	TRBV30	CAWSYGEGRGGANVLTF
TRBJ2-3	TRBV28	CASSSADRGQADTQYF
TRBJ1-1	TRBV6-1	CASRVGQTNTEAFF
TRBJ2-1	TRBV18	CASSSYPGQGWNEQFF
TRBJ1-1	TRBV6-6	CASSSVSGTAKEAFF
TRBJ2-3	TRBV11-3	CASSFGLLNTDTQYF
TRBJ2-5	TRBV19	CASSMGGLETQYF
TRBJ2-1	TRBV6-6	CASSFREDYNEQFF
TRBJ1-1	TRBV27	CASSPGQVMNTEAFF
TRBJ2-1	TRBV19	CASSIAEDRGNEQFF
TRBJ2-3	TRBV4-1	CASSLVWGGQSTDTQYF
TRBJ1-2	TRBV18	CASSPQGQGYGYTF
TRBJ1-2	TRBV7-9	CASRLTGQGSAYDYTF
TRBJ2-7	TRBV5-1	CASSLQGAYEQYF
TRBJ2-5	TRBV30	CAWSVQRVKQYF
TRBJ2-1	TRBV5-1	CASSPGLDYNEQFF
TRBJ1-5	TRBV6-1	CASSEKGGAGTQPQHF
TRBJ2-5	TRBV6-1	CASIISGGGETQYF
TRBJ1-2	TRBV18	CASSPTTPGQEFSRGYTF
TRBJ2-7	TRBV6-6	CASQYSGPSYEQYF